This TCR beta chain appears in the sequencing data of a study of blood T cell repertoires in COVID-19. This clone was detected once. The CDR3 consists of 11 residues. V dropped 0 bases and J dropped 15; count of bases not matched to a gene: 5. Germline loops: CDR1 GTSNPN, CDR2 SVGIG (reference sequence). Sequencing was performed with immunoSEQ multiplex PCR; in TCRdb, only in-frame clones are kept and a portion is missing. The sample holds about 140,000 clones, about 80% seen once. Material for sequencing was peripheral blood. The origin of this receptor is a human donor in a cohort sampled during active COVID-19. The chain is built from TRBV30 and TRBJ2-1, with TRBD1 matching 7 bases. CDR3 DNA: TGTGCCTGGAGTGTAACAGGGGATGCGTTCTTC. Amino acid sequence: CAWSVTGDAFF.